This TCR beta chain emerged from a study of shared clonotypes between healthy human individuals. General study results and limits: Memory subsets had estimated richness that was generally smaller than that of naive subsets. Clonotypes not shared had lower generation probabilities than those common to all four donors.

The V segment lost 6 bases and the J segment 2 bases; nucleotides outside the gene matches: 7. There are 14 residues in the CDR3. Germline CDR1 and CDR2: WNHNN and SYGVQD (reference sequence). About this clone itself: The target antigen is unknown.

In the source study's methods: Quality scores were absent from the junction-only immunoSEQ sequences, so filtering differed. The assay was immunoSEQ multiplex PCR, and TCRdb's table has in-frame clones only and misses some. The V and J calls and clone size were taken over from that table, and D and trimming were inferred from the DNA. There are over 1.5 million clones in the sample; 98% occur only once, and about 0.42% lies in the top ten. The genes are TRBV10-1 and TRBJ2-7; TRBD1 matches 7 bases. This sequence originates from a man aged 30-40 years in good health. The source material was naive CD4+ T cells sorted from blood. As to subset: CD45RA+ positively selected. The CDR3 loop reads CASSATGITYEQYF. Written as DNA, the CDR3 is TGCGCCAGCAGCGCGACAGGGATCACCTACGAGCAGTACTTC.